These T cell receptor beta chains were read from a single sample in a study of T cell clusters in autoimmune cytopenias. From its re-call of the multiplex PCR reads, TCRdb lists each CDR3 protein once, without DNA. The listing contains 3,500 to 4,000 distinct CDR3 sequences. Sequenced sample: peripheral blood. The receptors shown here come from a human donor with an autoimmune cytopenia or autoimmune hepatitis (not recorded which). CDR3s include the opening cysteine and the closing phenylalanine or tryptophan. Each record gives: V gene, J gene, clone size, CDR3 protein. A clone size is listed for some rows: how often the clone was seen (once, few, many), or a class if it is expanded.

TRBV29-1	TRBJ1-1	NA	CSVQNQNTEAFF
TRBV29-1	TRBJ1-1	medium-sized	CSARGLLNTEAFF
TRBV18	TRBJ1-2	medium-sized	CASSPPVLGRKNGYTF
TRBV5-1	TRBJ2-7	NA	CASSSSYEQYF
TRBV27	TRBJ1-1	NA	CASSLLGSLYTEAFF
TRBV7-9	TRBJ2-5	NA	CASSSPPPGGREFRETQYF
TRBV5-6	TRBJ2-1	NA	CASSFGGGSQFF
TRBV18	TRBJ1-2	NA	CASRTGVGYGYTF
TRBV19	TRBJ2-1	NA	CASSQSSGRASYNEQFF
TRBV7-9	TRBJ2-1	NA	CASSLSSYNEQFF
TRBV29-1	TRBJ2-7	hyperexpanded	CSVARGSEQYF
TRBV6-5	TRBJ2-2	medium-sized	CASSYSSSAKRRELFF
TRBV30	TRBJ2-7	NA	CAWRRPPSYEQYF
TRBV11-1	TRBJ2-7	medium-sized	CASSRDRVGEQYF
TRBV6-6	TRBJ2-3	medium-sized	CASSYSQGGDTQYF
TRBV6-1	TRBJ1-1	NA	CASSEPGLLGVAAFF
TRBV6-2/TRBV6-3	TRBJ2-7	NA	CASSSGGDHEQYF
TRBV29-1	TRBJ1-4	medium-sized	CSVSRQGPTGEKLFF
TRBV12-3/TRBV12-4	TRBJ2-2	large	CASSFRVDFTGELFF
TRBV19	TRBJ2-1	medium-sized	CASRGSVQNPYNEQFF
TRBV27	TRBJ1-5	NA	CASRLKTGGNQPQHF
TRBV6-1	TRBJ2-7	NA	CASRKGPSSYEQYF
TRBV27	TRBJ2-7	medium-sized	CASSSPGLVVYEQYF
TRBV6-5	TRBJ2-5	medium-sized	CASSQGDFAQYF
TRBV24-1	TRBJ2-1	NA	CATSDLRNYEQFF
TRBV18	TRBJ1-2	NA	CASSPGPDYGYTF
TRBV15	TRBJ2-7	medium-sized	CATSRGKQGSNEQYF
TRBV20-1	TRBJ2-2	NA	CSARGGASTGELFF
TRBV29-1	TRBJ2-2	large	CSVDQENTGELFF
TRBV18	TRBJ2-3	NA	CASSRLAGKDTQYF
TRBV30	TRBJ1-5	NA	CAWSVIAGQPQHF
TRBV6-4	TRBJ2-1	NA	CASSDAGAGRQFF
TRBV7-2	TRBJ2-3	NA	CASSLGELARRTDTQYF